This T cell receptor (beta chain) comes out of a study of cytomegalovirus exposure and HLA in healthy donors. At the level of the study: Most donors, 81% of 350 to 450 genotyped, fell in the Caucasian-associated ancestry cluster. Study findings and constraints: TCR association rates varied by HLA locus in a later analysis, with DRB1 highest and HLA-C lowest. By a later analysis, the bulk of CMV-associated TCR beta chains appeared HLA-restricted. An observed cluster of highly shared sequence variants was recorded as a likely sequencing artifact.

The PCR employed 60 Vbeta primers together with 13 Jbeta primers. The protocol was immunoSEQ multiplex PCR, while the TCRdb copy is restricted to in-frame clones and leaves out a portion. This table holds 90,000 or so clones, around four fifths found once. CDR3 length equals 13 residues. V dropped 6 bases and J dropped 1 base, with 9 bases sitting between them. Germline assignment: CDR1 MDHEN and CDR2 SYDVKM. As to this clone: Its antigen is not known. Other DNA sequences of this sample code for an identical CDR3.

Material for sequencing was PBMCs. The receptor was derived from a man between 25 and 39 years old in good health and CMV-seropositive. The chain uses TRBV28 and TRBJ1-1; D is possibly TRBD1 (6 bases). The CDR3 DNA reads TGTGCCAGCAGACGAGGGGGGAACACTGAAGCTTTCTTT. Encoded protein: CASRRGGNTEAFF.